These T cell receptor beta chains were read from a single sample in a study of identical twins. Each CDR3 protein gets one entry after TCRdb re-called the 5' RACE reads with MiXCR. The table has a few hundred thousand distinct CDR3 sequences, over 8.5% seen once; the top ten hold roughly 3.2%. This same sample was also part of a study on yellow fever vaccine responses in identical twins.

Material: PBMCs. All receptors derive from a woman aged 18-35 years in good health. Each CDR3 is given with its conserved first and last residue. The order of the fields is V gene, clone size, J gene, D gene, CDR3 protein, CDR3 DNA. A D gene is named only where the DNA matches it firmly. A clone size is listed for some rows: how often the clone was seen (once, few, many), or a class if it is expanded.

TRBV29-1	NA	TRBJ2-2	NA	CSVEKRGVETGELFF	TGCAGCGTTGAAAAGAGGGGGGTAGAGACCGGGGAGCTGTTTTTT
TRBV7-9	NA	TRBJ2-1	NA	CASSYGTVSNEQFF	TGTGCCAGCAGCTACGGGACCGTCTCCAATGAGCAGTTCTTC
TRBV29-1	few	TRBJ2-1	TRBD2	CSVSGMLNEQFF	TGCAGCGTTAGCGGGATGCTGAATGAGCAGTTCTTC
TRBV20-1	few	TRBJ1-6	NA	CSARPEGSNSPLHF	TGCAGTGCTAGACCAGAGGGGTCTAATTCACCCCTCCACTTT
TRBV11-2	many	TRBJ1-1	NA	CASSVTGFNTEAFF	TGTGCCAGCAGCGTCACAGGGTTTAACACTGAAGCTTTCTTT
TRBV15	few	TRBJ2-7	TRBD1	CATSRDRGTGHYEQYF	TGTGCCACCAGCAGAGATCGCGGGACAGGCCACTACGAGCAGTACTTC
TRBV7-2	many	TRBJ1-1	NA	CASSLWWDTEAFF	TGTGCCAGCAGCTTATGGTGGGACACTGAAGCTTTCTTT
TRBV7-2	few	TRBJ2-7	TRBD2	CASSSGTSGRWSSEQYF	TGTGCCAGCAGCTCCGGGACTAGCGGGAGGTGGAGTAGCGAGCAGTACTTC
TRBV12-3/TRBV12-4	NA	TRBJ2-4	TRBD2	CASTSSGGALAKNIQYF	TGTGCCAGCACTTCTAGCGGAGGGGCCCTAGCCAAAAACATTCAGTACTTC
TRBV21-1	many	TRBJ2-7	NA	CASSKSVTGGYEQYF	TGTGCCAGCAGCAAATCCGTGACAGGGGGCTACGAGCAGTACTTC
TRBV7-3	NA	TRBJ2-6	NA	CASSITGTSGANVLTF	TGTGCCAGCAGCATTACAGGGACCTCTGGGGCCAACGTCCTGACTTTC
TRBV12-3/TRBV12-4	NA	TRBJ2-1	TRBD2	CASSLGRGGYNEQFF	TGTGCCAGCAGTTTAGGGCGGGGGGGATACAATGAGCAGTTCTTC
TRBV10-3	many	TRBJ2-3	TRBD2	CATAAGGEDTQYF	TGTGCCACCGCAGCGGGGGGGGAAGATACGCAGTATTTT
TRBV13	many	TRBJ2-4	NA	CASSFIAKNIQYF	TGTGCCAGCAGCTTCATAGCCAAAAACATTCAGTACTTC
TRBV24-1	NA	TRBJ2-1	TRBD1	CATSDGQGGVYEQFF	TGTGCCACCAGTGACGGACAGGGCGGTGTTTATGAGCAGTTCTTC
TRBV5-1	few	TRBJ2-5	NA	CASSLDSGETQYF	TGCGCCAGCAGCTTGGACAGTGGGGAGACCCAGTACTTC
TRBV2	many	TRBJ2-5	NA	CASSETTTSRVYQETQYF	TGTGCCAGCAGCGAAACCACAACAAGCAGGGTCTACCAAGAGACCCAGTACTTC
TRBV12-3/TRBV12-4	NA	TRBJ2-1	TRBD2	CASSYGRANDEQFF	TGTGCCAGCAGTTACGGGAGGGCCAACGATGAGCAGTTCTTC
TRBV7-9	many	TRBJ1-4	NA	CASSLGRSSGEKLFF	TGTGCCAGCAGCTTAGGTCGGTCGTCCGGGGAAAAACTGTTTTTT
TRBV7-3	many	TRBJ1-1	NA	CASSPGTGWAEAFF	TGTGCCAGCAGCCCGGGGACTGGGTGGGCTGAAGCTTTCTTT
TRBV27	NA	TRBJ2-5	TRBD1	CASSFGTGTAQETQYF	TGTGCCAGCAGTTTTGGGACCGGGACAGCGCAAGAGACCCAGTACTTC
TRBV20-1	few	TRBJ2-7	NA	CSAMLAEPYEQYF	TGCAGTGCTATGTTAGCGGAGCCCTACGAGCAGTACTTC